This T cell receptor beta chain was recorded in a study of PD-L1 blockade in urothelial cancer. Sequencing used immunoSEQ multiplex PCR; TCRdb keeps in-frame clones, though not all of them. The table has some 50,000 clones, 70% to 90% seen once. Time point specified: peripheral blood 6 weeks after treatment start. Germline V gives CDR1 MNHEY, CDR2 SVGAGI. V lost 3 bases and J lost 3; bases outside the gene matches: 3. The CDR3 contains 15 residues. Sequencing used PBMCs, obtained around atezolizumab (anti-PD-L1) treatment. The chain recombines TRBV6-5 with TRBJ2-1; TRBD2 agrees at 9 bases. This TCR came from a man aged 50 to 59 with urothelial cancer. CDR3 amino acids: CASSYGTSNYNEQFF. In nucleotides, the CDR3 is TGTGCCAGCAGTTATGGGACTAGCAACTACAATGAGCAGTTCTTC.